This entry lists 20 T cell receptor beta chains sequenced from one sample in a study of blood T cell repertoires in COVID-19. Only in-frame clones appear in the TCRdb table, and some are missing; sequencing was by immunoSEQ multiplex PCR. The data show about 11,000 clones, around nine tenths seen once. The material sequenced was peripheral blood. The receptors were sampled from a human donor in a cohort sampled during active COVID-19.

V gene TRBV27 combines with J gene TRBJ2-7; 7 bases are shared with TRBD2. The J segment lost 2 bases and the V segment lost 6 bases, leaving 16 bases of the junction unmatched. Germline values: CDR1 MNHEY, CDR2 SMNVEV (reference sequence). The CDR3 length is 17 residues. The CDR3, as DNA: TGTGCCAGCAGCCCATCTAAAGGAGCGGGAATAGCCTACGAGCAGTACTTC. It yields the protein CASSPSKGAGIAYEQYF.

The chain uses TRBV9 and TRBJ2-1; perhaps TRBD2 as D (6 bases). CDR3 length: 15 residues. Per germline, CDR1 SGDLS and CDR2 YYNGEE. V lost 1 base to trimming and J lost 5 bases, with 13 bases between them. DNA for the CDR3: TGTGCCAGCAGCGTATGGGGACGGGGGAACAATGAGCAGTTCTTC. This sequence encodes CASSVWGRGNNEQFF.

V and J are TRBV28 and TRBJ2-1, with a tentative D call TRBD1 (6 bases). In germline, CDR1 is MDHEN, CDR2 SYDVKM. CDR3 length equals 16 residues. The V gene lost 1 base and the J gene lost 5 bases, with 15 bases spanning the gap. CDR3 sequence: CASSLYGTYEHNEQFF. The CDR3 DNA is TGTGCCAGCAGTTTATACGGGACATACGAACACAATGAGCAGTTCTTC. Full variable domain (rest looked up from reference TRBV28 and TRBJ2-1): DVKVTQSSRYLVKRTGEKVFLECVQDMDHENMFWYRQDPGLGLRLIYFSYDVKMKEKGDIPEGYSVSREKKERFSLILESASTNQTSMYLCASSLYGTYEHNEQFFGPGTRLTVL.

The chain employs TRBV6-2 or TRBV6-3 and TRBJ2-1; 7 positions agree with TRBD2. Germline V lookup: CDR1 MNHEY, CDR2 SVGEGT. V was pared by 3 bases and J by 8 bases, with 13 bases of the junction left unmatched. This CDR3 is 16 amino acids long. CDR3 loop: CASSYLNRAGLDEQFF. The DNA for the CDR3 is TGTGCCAGCAGTTATCTAAACCGAGCGGGACTTGATGAGCAGTTCTTC.

The genes are TRBV10-3 and TRBJ2-1; 10 positions match TRBD1. The germline V gene has CDR1 ENHRY and CDR2 SYGVKD. Losses at the gene ends were 8 bases for V and 6 bases for J; bases not matched to a gene: 13. There are 16 residues in the CDR3. CDR3 protein: CAIGRDRGRGSNEQFF. The CDR3 DNA sequence: TGTGCCATCGGAAGAGACAGGGGGCGGGGGTCCAATGAGCAGTTCTTC.

The chain joins TRBV2 to TRBJ2-1, with 12 positions matching TRBD2. V was pared by 6 bases and J by 7 bases, with 13 bases of the junction left unmatched. This CDR3 has 17 amino acids. CDR1 SNHLY and CDR2 FYNNEI come from the germline V gene. CDR3 in DNA: TGTGCCAGCAGCTCCCGGACTAGCGGGATTCCTGTAAATGAGCAGTTCTTC. This encodes CASSSRTSGIPVNEQFF.

This chain links TRBV11-1 with TRBJ2-1; D uncertain. The CDR3 extends over 13 amino acids. Germline V gene lookup returns CDR1 SGHAT and CDR2 FQDESV (reference sequence). Trimming left V 6 bases short and J 0 bases short, with 6 bases between. The CDR3 is CASSYNSYNEQFF. CDR3 in DNA: TGTGCCAGCAGTTACAACTCCTACAATGAGCAGTTCTTC. Full variable domain (outside the CDR3, taken from reference TRBV11-1 and TRBJ2-1): EAEVAQSPRYKITEKSQAVAFWCDPISGHATLYWYRQILGQGPELLVQFQDESVVDDSQLPKDRFSAERLKGVDSTLKIQPAELGDSAMYLCASSYNSYNEQFFGPGTRLTVL.

The rearrangement uses TRBV3-1 (or the pseudogene TRBV3-2) and TRBJ2-3, with TRBD2 matching over 7 bases. Germline V gene data show CDR1 as LGHDT and CDR2 as YNNKEL (reference sequence). Losses at the gene ends were 1 base for V and 3 bases for J; bases not matched to a gene: 13. The CDR3 is 18 residues long. CDR3 protein: CASSQAFVAGVRTDTQYF. CDR3 bases: TGTGCCAGCAGCCAAGCTTTTGTCGCGGGGGTGAGGACAGATACGCAGTATTTT.

This clone came up once. CDR3 nucleotides: TGTGCCTGGAGCCTGTCCCCTAATAATCAGCCCCAGCATTTT. Translation: CAWSLSPNNQPQHF. J is TRBJ1-5 and V is TRBV30, with no clear D. Germline lookup yields CDR1 GTSNPN and CDR2 SVGIG (reference sequence). The CDR3 has 14 amino acids. The V end lost 3 bases, the J end lost 4 bases, and 13 bases lay between the germline ends.

The chain uses TRBV27 and TRBJ1-4, with a weak D call TRBD1 (6 bases). This CDR3 has 16 residues. The V gene lost 6 bases and the J gene lost 8 bases, with 22 bases spanning the gap. Germline values: CDR1 MNHEY, CDR2 SMNVEV (reference sequence). CDR3 bases: TGTGCCAGCAGCCCCACAAGAGGGGGAGTTTTCGAAAAACTGTTTTTT. This translates into CASSPTRGGVFEKLFF.

This clone is classed as medium-sized. The chain has TRBV3-1 (or the pseudogene TRBV3-2) and TRBJ2-5; D perhaps matches TRBD1 (6 bases). V dropped 4 bases and J dropped 1 base, with 10 bases sitting between them. The CDR3 runs to 14 residues. Germline CDR1 reads LGHDT; CDR2 reads YNNKEL (reference sequence). CDR3 in DNA: TGTGCCAGCAGCCCCTGGACAGCCCAAGAGACCCAGTACTTC. It specifies CASSPWTAQETQYF.

The V gene is TRBV6-2 or TRBV6-3, the J gene TRBJ2-3; TRBD2 aligns across 11 bases. CDR1 MNHEY and CDR2 SVGEGT come from the germline V gene. This CDR3 comprises 15 residues. The ends lost 6 bases at V and 1 base at J; junction bases unmatched: 3. The CDR3 sequence is CASSPGLAGTDTQYF. The CDR3 DNA sequence: TGTGCCAGCAGCCCGGGACTAGCGGGCACAGATACGCAGTATTTT.

The chain recombines TRBV6-1 with TRBJ2-1, with 13 bases that match TRBD2. The CDR3 totals 17 residues. The V gene's germline CDR1 is MNHNS and CDR2 SASEGT. Losses at the gene ends were 0 bases for V and 11 bases for J; bases not matched to a gene: 10. CDR3 DNA: TGTGCCAGCAGTGAAGCGTGGGGGACTAGCGGGATAAATCAGCAGTTCTTC. Translated: CASSEAWGTSGINQQFF.

The V gene is TRBV5-6, the J gene TRBJ2-7; TRBD1 matches at 8 bases. The CDR3 consists of 16 residues. J was trimmed by 4 bases and V by 4 bases; bases with no gene match: 13. CDR1 is SGHDT and CDR2 is YYEEEE in the germline V gene. CDR3 residues: CASSRLDRELSYEQYF. As DNA, the CDR3 is TGTGCCAGCAGCCGCCTGGACAGGGAATTGAGTTACGAGCAGTACTTC.

The chain is built from TRBV19 and TRBJ2-5; no clear D gene. This CDR3 contains 13 residues. In germline, CDR1 is LNHDA, CDR2 SQIVND (reference sequence). Trimming shortened V by 4 bases and J by 5 bases, and 11 bases separated the two germline ends. The CDR3 spells CASSSGRRETQYF. The CDR3 DNA sequence: TGTGCCAGTAGTAGCGGCCGGCGGGAGACCCAGTACTTC.

The genes are TRBV4-3 and TRBJ2-4, with 7 bases that match TRBD2. Germline V CDR1 and CDR2: LGHNA, YSLEER. With V trimmed by 2 bases and J by 10 bases, 14 bases remained unmatched. The CDR3 is 16 amino acids. The CDR3: CASSQYATSKGGIQYF. In nucleotides, the CDR3 is TGCGCCAGCAGCCAATACGCTACGAGTAAGGGAGGGATTCAGTACTTC.

The chain has TRBV11-2 and TRBJ1-1, with 7 bases matching TRBD1. This CDR3 comprises 15 residues. Germline lookup yields CDR1 SGHAT and CDR2 FQNNGV. Trimming cost V 2 bases and J 3 bases; bases outside gene matches: 6. The CDR3 nucleotides are TGTGCCAGCAGCTTAAGGAGGGGGCCGTACACTGAAGCTTTCTTT. Translated: CASSLRRGPYTEAFF.

This rearrangement joins TRBV15 to TRBJ2-2; D may be TRBD1 (5 bases). CDR3 length: 18 amino acids. Germline loops: CDR1 LNHNV, CDR2 YYDKDF (reference sequence). V was trimmed by 5 bases and J by 4 bases, leaving 23 bases between them. CDR3 residues: CATSGGPSGGRATGELFF. CDR3 DNA sequence: TGTGCCACCAGCGGTGGGCCCTCGGGCGGCAGGGCCACCGGGGAGCTGTTTTTT.

The rearrangement uses TRBV6-2 or TRBV6-3 and TRBJ2-7, with D perhaps matching TRBD2 (6 bases). The ends were cut back, 4 bases at V and 0 bases at J, with 13 bases in the middle. The CDR3 length is 15 residues. The germline gives CDR1 MNHEY, CDR2 SVGEGT. CDR3: CASSFPGLSSYEQYF. The CDR3, as DNA: TGTGCCAGCAGTTTTCCGGGACTGAGCTCCTACGAGCAGTACTTC.

The V call is TRBV29-1, the J call TRBJ1-1; tentatively, D is TRBD1 (5 bases). Per germline, CDR1 SQVTM and CDR2 ANQGSEA. With 2 bases removed from V and 3 bases from J, the gap between germline ends came to 13 bases. The CDR3 runs 14 residues. The CDR3 nucleotides read TGCAGCGTTGAATTCCAGGGCTGGGACACTGAAGCTTTCTTT. Protein sequence: CSVEFQGWDTEAFF.